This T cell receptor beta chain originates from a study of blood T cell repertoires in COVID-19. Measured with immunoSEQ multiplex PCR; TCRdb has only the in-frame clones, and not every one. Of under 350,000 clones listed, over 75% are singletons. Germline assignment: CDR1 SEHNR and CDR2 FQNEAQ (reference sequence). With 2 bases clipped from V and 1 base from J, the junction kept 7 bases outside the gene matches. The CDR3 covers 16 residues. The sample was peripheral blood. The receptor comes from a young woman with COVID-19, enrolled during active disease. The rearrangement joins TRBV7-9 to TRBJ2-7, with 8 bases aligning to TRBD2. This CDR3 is CASSLSFGTRSYEQYF. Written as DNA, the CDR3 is TGTGCCAGCAGCTTAAGTTTCGGGACTAGATCCTACGAGCAGTACTTC.